The source of this T cell receptor (beta chain) is a study of cytomegalovirus exposure and HLA in healthy donors. Study-wide findings and caveats: An analysis was carried out at a later point. It showed that HLA-associated TCR beta chains were more clonally expanded than equally common non-associated chains.

In the PCR, 60 Vbeta and 13 Jbeta primers were used. Profiled with immunoSEQ multiplex PCR; TCRdb holds only in-frame clones, not every one. The table includes around 96,000 clones, about 76% detected once. A remark on this clone: Its cognate antigen is unknown.

The CDR3 extends over 18 amino acids. V gave up 3 bases and J gave up 2 bases; unmatched junction bases: 12. In germline, CDR1 is LNHDA, CDR2 SQIVND (reference sequence). The receptor comes from a man between 25 and 39 years old in good health and CMV-seropositive. Sequencing was performed on PBMCs. The rearrangement joins TRBV19 to TRBJ1-5, with TRBD1 matching 8 bases. DNA for the CDR3: TGTGCCAGTAGTATCCATATTCAGGGGGCCGCAGGCAATCAGCCCCAGCATTTT. Its protein is CASSIHIQGAAGNQPQHF. Complete variable domain (other parts from reference TRBV19 and TRBJ1-5): DGGITQSPKYLFRKEGQNVTLSCEQNLNHDAMYWYRQDPGQGLRLIYYSQIVNDFQKGDIAEGYSVSREKKESFPLTVTSAQKNPTAFYLCASSIHIQGAAGNQPQHFGDGTRLSIL.